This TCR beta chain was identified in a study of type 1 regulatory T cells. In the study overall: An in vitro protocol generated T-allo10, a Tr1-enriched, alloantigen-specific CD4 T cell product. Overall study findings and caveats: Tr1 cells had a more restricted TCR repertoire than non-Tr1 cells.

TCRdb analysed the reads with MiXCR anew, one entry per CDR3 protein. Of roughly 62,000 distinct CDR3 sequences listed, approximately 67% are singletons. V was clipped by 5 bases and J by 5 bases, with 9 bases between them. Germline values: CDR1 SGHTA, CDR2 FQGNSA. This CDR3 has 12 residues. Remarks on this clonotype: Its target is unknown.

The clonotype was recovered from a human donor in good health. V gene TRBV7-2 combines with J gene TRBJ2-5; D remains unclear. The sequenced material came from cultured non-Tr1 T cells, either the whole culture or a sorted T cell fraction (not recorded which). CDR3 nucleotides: TGTGCCAGCAGCCAAACCGAGGAGACCCAGTACTTC. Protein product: CASSQTEETQYF. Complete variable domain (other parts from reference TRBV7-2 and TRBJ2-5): GAGVSQSPSNKVTEKGKDVELRCDPISGHTALYWYRQSLGQGLEFLIYFQGNSAPDKSGLPSDRFSAERTGGSVSTLTIQRTQQEDSAVYLCASSQTEETQYFGPGTRLLVL.